This T cell receptor (beta chain) was obtained from a study of blood T cell repertoires in COVID-19. Study-level information: PBMCs, B-cell-depleted T cells, or T cells were the source of the cDNA or gDNA that made up the material.

Per germline, CDR1 MNHEY and CDR2 SMNVEV (reference sequence). Trimming shortened V by 4 bases and J by 10 bases, and 22 bases separated the two germline ends. The CDR3 loop spans 15 amino acids. During active infection, Seattle patients enrolled and were then monitored through disease. The method was immunoSEQ multiplex PCR; TCRdb's version includes in-frame clones alone and lacks a portion of them. Of some 130,000 clones detected, roughly 86% appear once; the ten largest clones hold roughly an eighth. Material: peripheral blood. This sequence joins TRBV27 and TRBJ1-2, with a weak D call TRBD1 (6 bases). The receptor's source is a woman aged 70-85 years with COVID-19, enrolled during active disease. The CDR3 DNA reads as TGTGCCAGCAGTTCTTCCCCCCTCCGGATGGGACACTACACCTTC. Its translation is CASSSSPLRMGHYTF.